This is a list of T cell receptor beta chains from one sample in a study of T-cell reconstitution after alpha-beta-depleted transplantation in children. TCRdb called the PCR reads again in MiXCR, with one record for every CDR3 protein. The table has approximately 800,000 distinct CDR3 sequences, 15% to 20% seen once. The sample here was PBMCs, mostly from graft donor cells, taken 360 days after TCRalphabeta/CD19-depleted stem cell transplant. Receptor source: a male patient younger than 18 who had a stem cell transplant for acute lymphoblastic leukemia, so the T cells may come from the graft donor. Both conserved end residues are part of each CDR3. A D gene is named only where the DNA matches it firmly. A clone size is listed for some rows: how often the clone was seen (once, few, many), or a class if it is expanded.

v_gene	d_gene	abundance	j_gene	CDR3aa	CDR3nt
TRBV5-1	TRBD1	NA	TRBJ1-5	CASSLGQGDMPQHF	TGCGCCAGCAGCTTGGGACAGGGAGATATGCCCCAGCATTTT
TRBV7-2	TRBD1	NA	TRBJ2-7	CASEKGTGLYEQYF	TGTGCCAGCGAGAAAGGGACAGGGCTCTACGAGCAGTACTTC
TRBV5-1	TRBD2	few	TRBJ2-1	CASRYTSGSIHEQFF	TGCGCCAGCAGGTATACTAGCGGGAGTATCCATGAGCAGTTCTTC
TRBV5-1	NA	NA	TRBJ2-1	CASSSSVHFNEQFF	TGCGCCAGCAGTTCTAGCGTCCACTTCAATGAGCAGTTCTTC
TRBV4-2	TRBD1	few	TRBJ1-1	CASISLPGQGNTEAFF	TGTGCCAGCATTTCTTTACCGGGACAGGGAAACACTGAAGCTTTCTTT
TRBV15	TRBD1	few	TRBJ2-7	CATSGGQGPSYEQYF	TGTGCCACCAGCGGGGGACAGGGGCCCTCCTACGAGCAGTACTTC
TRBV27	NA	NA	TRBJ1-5	CASSVGDIGNQPQHF	TGTGCCAGCAGTGTAGGGGACATCGGAAATCAGCCCCAGCATTTT
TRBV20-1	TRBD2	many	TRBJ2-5	CSAPGVAGGKTQYF	TGCAGTGCCCCGGGGGTAGCGGGAGGAAAGACCCAGTACTTC
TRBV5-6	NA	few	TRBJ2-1	CASSLAVGVQFF	TGTGCCAGCAGCTTGGCCGTGGGAGTACAGTTCTTC
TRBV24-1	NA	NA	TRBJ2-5	CATSDLRGATQETQYF	TGTGCCACCAGTGATTTACGGGGGGCGACCCAAGAGACCCAGTACTTC
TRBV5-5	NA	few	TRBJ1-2	CASTWGGFGYTF	TGTGCCAGCACGTGGGGGGGCTTCGGCTACACCTTC
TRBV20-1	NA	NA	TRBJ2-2	CSGGSNTGELFF	TGCAGTGGAGGGTCGAACACCGGGGAGCTGTTTTTT
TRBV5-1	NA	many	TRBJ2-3	CASSLGVAYTDTQYF	TGCGCCAGCAGCTTGGGAGTAGCGTACACAGATACGCAGTATTTT
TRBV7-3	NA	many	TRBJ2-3	CASSSRLGGTDTQYF	TGTGCCAGCAGCTCTCGACTAGGGGGCACAGATACGCAGTATTTT
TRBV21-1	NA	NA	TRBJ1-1	CASSKSGIQTGTEAFF	TGTGCCAGCAGCAAATCGGGTATCCAGACGGGAACTGAAGCTTTCTTT
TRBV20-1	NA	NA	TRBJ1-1	CSATDTPGPGAFF	TGCAGTGCCACGGACACCCCAGGGCCCGGAGCTTTCTTT
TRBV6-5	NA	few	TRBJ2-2	CASSYTGLGFDTGELFF	TGTGCCAGCAGTTACACAGGGTTAGGATTTGACACCGGGGAGCTGTTTTTT